This T cell receptor beta chain was obtained from a study of tumor-infiltrating lymphocytes in primary liver carcinoma. As to this clonotype: The conserved phenylalanine or tryptophan normally closing the CDR3 is absent here, so this likely arose from a read error.

Synthesis of TCR beta cDNA was carried out from around 500 ng total RNA with a constant-region primer. Construction of TCR beta libraries relied on three successive nested multiplex PCR rounds employing slightly modified ARM-PCR. Two initial PCR rounds of 10 to 11 cycles each paired TRBV1-TRBV30 forward primers with a C-beta reverse primer. MiXCR was run by TCRdb on the multiplex PCR reads, yielding one entry per CDR3 protein. The sample has about 30,000 distinct CDR3 sequences; 60% to 80% are singletons. From unsorted bulk tissue weighing roughly 17-31 mg, DNA and RNA were co-extracted. Germline lookup yields CDR1 SGHAT and CDR2 FQNNGV. CDR3 length: 16 amino acids.

The chain couples TRBV11-2 to TRBJ2-5; 9 bases agree with TRBD1. The sample taken for sequencing was liver tumor tissue from sampling region 3. The subset here: tumor region T3, left-lateral pole. This sequence originates from a woman in her twenties or thirties with primary liver carcinoma and hepatitis B virus infection. For the CDR3, the DNA is TGTGGCAGCAGCACAAGAACAGGGGGCGCGAAAGAAACCCAGTACTAC. Encoded protein: CGSSTRTGGAKETQYY.